These 2 T cell receptor beta chains originate from one sample sequenced in a study of control samples from healthy donors and cancer patients. Libraries were prepared by immunoSEQ multiplex PCR; TCRdb keeps only in-frame clonotypes and omits some of them. The sample holds about 270,000 clones, almost 85% seen once. Sequencing was done on a sample of PBMCs. The source is a woman aged 55-69 years with lung cancer.

This clone showed up just a few times. The chain has TRBV24-1 and TRBJ2-7; the D call may be TRBD1 or TRBD2 (5 bases each). CDR1 is KGHDR and CDR2 is SFDVKD in the germline V gene. Deletions cut 5 bases from V and 9 bases from J, with 10 bases between. This CDR3 spans 11 amino acids. DNA of the CDR3: TGTGCCACCAGTGGGGGGATCGGGCAGTACTTC. As protein: CATSGGIGQYF.

Of note for this clone: Sequence at one end of the junction differs from germline and may be a read error. Within the sample, other DNA sequences also encode this same CDR3. The chain couples TRBV13 to TRBJ1-2, with 8 bases that match TRBD1. CDR1 is PRHDT and CDR2 is FYEKMQ in the germline V gene (reference sequence). The CDR3 sequence is 15 residues long. The CDR3 coding sequence is TGTGCCAGCAGCCTAGGGCAGGGGGCCGTGGATGGCTACACCTTC. Amino acids: CASSLGQGAVDGYTF.